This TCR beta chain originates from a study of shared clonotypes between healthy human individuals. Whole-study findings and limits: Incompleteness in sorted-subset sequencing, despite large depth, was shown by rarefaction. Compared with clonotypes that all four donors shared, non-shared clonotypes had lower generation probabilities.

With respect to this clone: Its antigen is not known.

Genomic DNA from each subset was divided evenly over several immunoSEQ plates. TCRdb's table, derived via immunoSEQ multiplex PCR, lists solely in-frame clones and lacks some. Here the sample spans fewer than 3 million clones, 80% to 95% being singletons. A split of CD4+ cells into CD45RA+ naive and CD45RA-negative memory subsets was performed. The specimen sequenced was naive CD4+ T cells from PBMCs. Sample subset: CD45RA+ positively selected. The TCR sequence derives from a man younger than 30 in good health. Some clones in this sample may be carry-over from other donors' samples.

CDR3 protein: CASSRARLTRTGELFF. As DNA, the CDR3 is TGTGCCAGCAGCCGGGCGAGACTGACCCGGACCGGGGAGCTGTTTTTT. The rearrangement links TRBV4-2 to TRBJ2-2; D call uncertain. CDR3 size: 16 residues. Germline-derived CDR1 and CDR2 are LGHNA and YNFKEQ. Trimming took 4 bases from V and 5 from J, leaving 17 bases between them.